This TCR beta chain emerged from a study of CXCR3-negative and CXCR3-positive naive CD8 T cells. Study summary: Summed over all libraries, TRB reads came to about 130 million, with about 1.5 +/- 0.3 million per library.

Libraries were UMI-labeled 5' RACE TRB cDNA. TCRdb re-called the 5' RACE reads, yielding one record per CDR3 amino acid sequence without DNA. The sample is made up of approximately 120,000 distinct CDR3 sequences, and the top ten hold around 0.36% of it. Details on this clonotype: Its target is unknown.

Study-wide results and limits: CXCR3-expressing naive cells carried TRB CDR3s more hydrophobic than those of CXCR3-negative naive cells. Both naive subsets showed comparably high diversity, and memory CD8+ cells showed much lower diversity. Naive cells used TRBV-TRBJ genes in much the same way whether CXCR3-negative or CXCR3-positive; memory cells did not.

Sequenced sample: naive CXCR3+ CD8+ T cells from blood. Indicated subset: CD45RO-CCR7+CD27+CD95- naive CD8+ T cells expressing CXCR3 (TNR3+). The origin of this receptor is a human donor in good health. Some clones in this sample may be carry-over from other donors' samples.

CDR3 residues: CASSLGLGYEQYF. The chain couples TRBV13 to TRBJ2-7. Germline values: CDR1 PRHDT, CDR2 FYEKMQ (reference sequence). CDR3 size: 13 residues.